These 12 T cell receptor beta chains originate from one sample sequenced in a study of beta chain features in type 1 diabetes. Findings of the study overall: Patients with Type 1 diabetes showed moderately but significantly shorter TCRB CDR3s in all four CD4+ subsets.

Antigen specificity for these receptors is unknown. Reverse transcribing all isolated RNA meant expressed TCRB transcripts were sequenced. Clones were read by immunoSEQ multiplex PCR, and TCRdb kept only the in-frame ones, dropping some. The data show hundreds of thousands of clones, with 14% to 15% seen just once and roughly 0.015% held by the top ten. What was sequenced was naive CD4+ T cells from blood. The receptors derive from a man aged 18 to 30 with type 1 diabetes.

Concerning this clone itself: The same CDR3 arises from other DNA sequences in this sample as well. J is TRBJ1-1 and V is TRBV2; maybe TRBD1 (6 bases). Trimming shortened V by 7 bases and J by 0 bases, and 12 bases separated the two germline ends. The CDR3 totals 14 residues. Germline CDR1 reads SNHLY; CDR2 reads FYNNEI. The CDR3 is CASTRTVMNTEAFF. The CDR3 DNA reads TGTGCCAGCACTAGGACAGTTATGAACACTGAAGCTTTCTTT. The variable domain in full, with the rest retrieved from reference TRBV2 and TRBJ1-1, is EPEVTQTPSHQVTQMGQEVILRCVPISNHLYFYWYRQILGQKVEFLVSFYNNEISEKSEIFDDQFSVERPDGSNFTLKIRSTKLEDSAMYFCASTRTVMNTEAFFGQGTRLTVV.

The genes are TRBV5-1 and TRBJ1-1; possible D gene TRBD1, 5 bases. This CDR3 is built from 14 residues. Trimming stripped 2 bases from V and 4 bases from J, with 12 bases between. Germline V CDR1 and CDR2: SGHRS, YFSETQ. The CDR3 spells CASSFTGSLTEAFF. CDR3 bases: TGCGCCAGCAGCTTCACAGGTTCTCTCACTGAAGCTTTCTTT. The full variable domain, rest sourced from reference TRBV5-1 and TRBJ1-1, is KAGVTQTPRYLIKTRGQQVTLSCSPISGHRSVSWYQQTPGQGLQFLFEYFSETQRNKGNFPGRFSGRQFSNSRSEMNVSTLELGDSALYLCASSFTGSLTEAFFGQGTRLTVV.

The sample holds a few counts of this clone. The chain recombines TRBV9 with TRBJ2-1; D call uncertain. Trimming pared 2 bases from V and 3 bases from J, leaving 12 bases between. CDR1 and CDR2 from the germline V gene are SGDLS and YYNGEE. This CDR3 is built from 15 residues. This CDR3 reads CASSVDSPNYNEQFF. The CDR3 bases are TGTGCCAGCAGCGTCGACTCGCCTAACTACAATGAGCAGTTCTTC.

This clone was recorded a few times. The chain joins TRBV2 to TRBJ2-7; D gene unclear. V was trimmed by 8 bases and J by 3 bases, leaving 8 bases between them. The germline CDR1 and CDR2 sequences are SNHLY and FYNNEI. The CDR3 totals 11 residues. CDR3 loop: CASGRLYEQYF. The CDR3 DNA sequence: TGTGCCAGCGGCAGACTCTACGAGCAGTACTTC.

This clone was seen a handful of times. The gene calls are TRBV4-3 and TRBJ2-7; 10 positions agree with TRBD1. This CDR3 comprises 17 residues. Germline V gene lookup returns CDR1 LGHNA and CDR2 YSLEER. Losses at the gene ends were 1 base for V and 0 bases for J; bases not matched to a gene: 6. The CDR3 sequence: CASSQGYGTGDSYEQYF. The DNA for the CDR3 is TGCGCCAGCAGCCAAGGGTACGGGACAGGGGACTCCTACGAGCAGTACTTC.

The chain combines TRBV28 with TRBJ1-2; D uncertain. The germline V and J ends were trimmed by 6 bases and 9 bases, with 14 bases remaining between them. The CDR3 runs 12 residues. Germline CDR1 is MDHEN and CDR2 is SYDVKM. The CDR3 nucleotides are TGTGCCAGCAGACCCCCGGGAGGCAGCTACACCTTC. It specifies CASRPPGGSYTF.

V and J are TRBV14 and TRBJ1-2; no firm D call. The V end lost 0 bases, the J end lost 8 bases, and 16 bases lay between the germline ends. The CDR3 loop spans 15 amino acids. Germline V gene sequence: CDR1 SGHDN, CDR2 FVKESK. Here the CDR3 DNA reads TGTGCCAGCAGCCAAGATCCACACGCAGTTAAGGGCTACACCTTC. Amino acids: CASSQDPHAVKGYTF.

This clone was found once. The V and J genes are TRBV4-1 and TRBJ2-1; D unclear. V was pared by 3 bases and J by 6 bases, with 15 bases between. Germline V gene lookup returns CDR1 MGHRA and CDR2 YSYEKL. The length of the CDR3 is 15 residues. The CDR3 reads CASSHPAVLGNEQFF. In DNA form, the CDR3 reads TGCGCCAGCAGCCATCCGGCGGTCCTGGGCAATGAGCAGTTCTTC.

This clone was seen more than once but under ten times. This specimen includes other DNA sequences encoding the same CDR3. The CDR3 protein is CAWSVQGNSPLHF. CDR3 sequence (DNA): TGTGCCTGGAGTGTACAGGGAAATTCACCCCTCCACTTT. The gene calls are TRBV30 and TRBJ1-6; perhaps TRBD1 as D (6 bases). CDR3 length: 13 residues. V was shortened by 0 bases and J by 7 bases, with 7 bases between the two germline ends. From germline, CDR1 is GTSNPN and CDR2 SVGIG (reference sequence).

The V gene is TRBV5-1, the J gene TRBJ1-1, with TRBD1 as a possible D gene (5 bases). Germline values: CDR1 SGHRS, CDR2 YFSETQ. The CDR3 is 16 amino acids. Trimming took off 0 bases at V and 4 bases at J, with 16 bases between the two ends. CDR3 coding DNA: TGCGCCAGCAGCTTGGTTTTGGGCAGGGCTGGCACTGAAGCTTTCTTT. The encoded protein is CASSLVLGRAGTEAFF.

The rearrangement links TRBV7-2 to TRBJ2-6; TRBD1 matches at 8 bases. This CDR3 region has 15 residues. Germline CDR1 and CDR2: SGHTA and FQGNSA. V gave up 6 bases and J gave up 2 bases; unmatched junction bases: 3. The CDR3: CASSSRGPGANVLTF. For the CDR3, the DNA is TGTGCCAGCAGTAGCAGGGGGCCTGGGGCCAACGTCCTGACTTTC.

This clone was observed a few times. The chain joins TRBV4-1 to TRBJ2-7; 11 bases agree with TRBD2. Germline CDR1 is MGHRA and CDR2 is YSYEKL. The CDR3 extends over 16 amino acids. V dropped 4 bases and J dropped 4; count of bases not matched to a gene: 9. The CDR3 loop is CASSLWPGTSGYEQYF. The CDR3 DNA is TGCGCCAGCAGCCTTTGGCCCGGGACTAGCGGATACGAGCAGTACTTC.